This T cell receptor (beta chain) was observed in a study of prognosis after radiotherapy for stage I lung cancer. Two-round multiplex PCR on genomic DNA was the method by which TCR beta CDR3 was amplified. The authors ran first-round PCR with primers specific to each TRBV and TRBJ gene. Universal primers drove the second round of PCR amplification. Each CDR3 protein is one row after TCRdb ran MiXCR on the multiplex PCR reads. There are about 28,000 distinct CDR3 sequences in the sample; around 42% occur only once, and 14% to 15% lies in the top ten. CDR1 and CDR2 from the germline V gene are MNHEY and SMNVEV (reference sequence). This CDR3 contains 14 residues. This clonotype was seen a few times. A read error may account for a junction end that differs from germline.

The chain combines TRBV27 with TRBJ2-7; a weak D match, TRBD2 (5 bases). The sequencing here drew on PBMCs, taken before or after stereotactic body radiation therapy (not recorded which). This sequence was found in a donor at least 50 years old with non-small cell lung cancer. Here the CDR3 reads CASSLTPSSYKQYF. CDR3 bases: TGTGCCAGCAGTTTAACCCCTAGCTCCTACAAGCAGTACTTC.